The rows below give T cell receptor beta chains drawn from one sample of a study of cytomegalovirus exposure and HLA in healthy donors. Libraries were prepared by immunoSEQ multiplex PCR; TCRdb keeps only in-frame clonotypes and omits some of them. The sample totals about 130,000 clones; its top ten clones hold about 2.1%. Sequencing was done on a sample of PBMCs. These receptors were taken from a woman between 55 and 75 years old in good health and CMV-seronegative. The CDR3 runs from the conserved cysteine through the conserved F or W. A D gene is named only where the DNA matches it firmly.

CASSPGGTGGFEQYF,TGTGCCAGCAGCCCTGGTGGGACAGGGGGCTTCGAGCAGTACTTC,TRBV7-3,TRBJ2-7,TRBD1
CASSARDRGRIMYF,TGTGCCAGCAGCGCCCGGGACAGGGGGCGCATTATGTATTTT,TRBV9,TRBJ1-3,TRBD1
CASSVDLGQGSHEQYF,TGTGCCAGCAGCGTAGATTTGGGACAGGGAAGCCACGAGCAGTACTTC,TRBV9,TRBJ2-7,TRBD1
CASSSPGLPRSYF,TGTGCCAGCAGCTCCCCGGGACTCCCGCGGTCGTATTTT,TRBV11-2,TRBJ2-3,.
CASSSTGAEQFF,TGTGCCAGCAGCTCTACAGGGGCTGAGCAGTTCTTC,TRBV13,TRBJ2-1,TRBD1
CASMGGSSNQPQHF,TGTGCCAGCATGGGAGGGTCTAGCAATCAGCCCCAGCATTTT,TRBV6-1,TRBJ1-5,.
CASSLGGHRDGELFF,TGTGCCAGCAGCCTAGGCGGGCATCGGGACGGGGAGCTGTTTTTT,TRBV5-4,TRBJ2-2,.
CASSLGGNTEAFF,TGTGCCAGCAGCTTGGGAGGGAACACTGAAGCTTTCTTT,TRBV5-4,TRBJ1-1,.
CASRAGNTGELFF,TGTGCCAGCCGGGCGGGGAACACCGGGGAGCTGTTTTTT,TRBV28,TRBJ2-2,.
CASRSLAESSYNEQFF,TGTGCCAGCAGGTCCTTGGCGGAGAGCTCCTACAATGAGCAGTTCTTC,TRBV5-4,TRBJ2-1,.
CASSFPETGDTGELFF,TGTGCCAGCAGCTTTCCGGAGACAGGGGACACCGGGGAGCTGTTTTTT,TRBV5-6,TRBJ2-2,TRBD1
CASSAPSITGSSYNEQFF,TGTGCCAGCAGCGCGCCCTCGATTACAGGGAGTTCCTACAATGAGCAGTTCTTC,TRBV9,TRBJ2-1,.